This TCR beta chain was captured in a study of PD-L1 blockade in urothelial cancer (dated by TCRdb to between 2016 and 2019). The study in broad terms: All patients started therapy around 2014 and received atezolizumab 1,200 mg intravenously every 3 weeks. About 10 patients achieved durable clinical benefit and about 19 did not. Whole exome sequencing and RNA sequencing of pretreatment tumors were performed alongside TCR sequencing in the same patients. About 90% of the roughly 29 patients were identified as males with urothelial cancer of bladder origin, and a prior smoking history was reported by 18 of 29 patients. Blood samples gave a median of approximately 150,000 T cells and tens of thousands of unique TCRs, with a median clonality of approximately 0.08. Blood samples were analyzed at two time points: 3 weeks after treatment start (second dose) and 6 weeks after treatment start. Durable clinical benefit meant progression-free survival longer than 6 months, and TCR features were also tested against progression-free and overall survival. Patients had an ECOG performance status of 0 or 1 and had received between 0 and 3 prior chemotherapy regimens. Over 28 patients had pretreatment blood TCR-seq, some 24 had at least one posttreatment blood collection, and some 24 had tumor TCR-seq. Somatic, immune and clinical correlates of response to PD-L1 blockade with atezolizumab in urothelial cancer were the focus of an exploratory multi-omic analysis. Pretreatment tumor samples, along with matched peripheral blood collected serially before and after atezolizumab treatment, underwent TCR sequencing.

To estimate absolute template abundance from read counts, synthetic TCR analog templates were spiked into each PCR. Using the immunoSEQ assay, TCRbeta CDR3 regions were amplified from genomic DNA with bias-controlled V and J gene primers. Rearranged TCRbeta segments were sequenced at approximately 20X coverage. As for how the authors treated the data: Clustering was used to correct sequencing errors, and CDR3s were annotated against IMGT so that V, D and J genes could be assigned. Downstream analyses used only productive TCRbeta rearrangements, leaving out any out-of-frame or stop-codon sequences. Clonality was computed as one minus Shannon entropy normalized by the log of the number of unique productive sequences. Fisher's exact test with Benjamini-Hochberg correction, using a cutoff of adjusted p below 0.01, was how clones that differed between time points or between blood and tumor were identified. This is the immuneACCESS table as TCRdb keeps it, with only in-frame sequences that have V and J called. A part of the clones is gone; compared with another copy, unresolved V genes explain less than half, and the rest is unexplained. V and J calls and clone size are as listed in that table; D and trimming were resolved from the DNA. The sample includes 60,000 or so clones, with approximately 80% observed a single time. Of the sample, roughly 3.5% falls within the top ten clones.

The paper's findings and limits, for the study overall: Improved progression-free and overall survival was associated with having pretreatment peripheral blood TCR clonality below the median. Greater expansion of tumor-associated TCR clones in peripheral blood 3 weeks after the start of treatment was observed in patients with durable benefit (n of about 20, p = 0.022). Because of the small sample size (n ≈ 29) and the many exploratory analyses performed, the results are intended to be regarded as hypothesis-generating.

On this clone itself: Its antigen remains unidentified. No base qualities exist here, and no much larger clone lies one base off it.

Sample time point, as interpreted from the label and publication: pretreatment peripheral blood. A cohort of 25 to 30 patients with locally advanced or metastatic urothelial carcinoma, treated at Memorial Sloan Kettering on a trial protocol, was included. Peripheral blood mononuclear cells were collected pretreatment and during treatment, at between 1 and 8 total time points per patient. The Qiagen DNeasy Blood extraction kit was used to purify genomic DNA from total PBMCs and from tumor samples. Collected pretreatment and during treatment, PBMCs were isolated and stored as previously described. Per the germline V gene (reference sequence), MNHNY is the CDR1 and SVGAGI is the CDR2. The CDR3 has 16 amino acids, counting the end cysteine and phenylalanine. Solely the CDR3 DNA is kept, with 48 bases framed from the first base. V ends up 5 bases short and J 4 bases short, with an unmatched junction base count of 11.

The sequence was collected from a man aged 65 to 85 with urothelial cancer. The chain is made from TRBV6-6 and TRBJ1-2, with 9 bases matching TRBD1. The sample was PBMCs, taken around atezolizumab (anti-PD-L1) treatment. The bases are TGTGCCAGCAGTAAAAGTACAGGGGGCCCCAGCTATGGCTACACCTTC. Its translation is CASSKSTGGPSYGYTF.